Each of the 21 T cell receptor beta chains below was sequenced from the same sample in a study of OX40 agonist ivuxolimab in advanced cancers. The table came from immunoSEQ multiplex PCR; TCRdb's copy has only in-frame clones and leaves some out. The sample has 65,000 to 95,000 clones, 88% seen once; the top ten hold under 0.6%. Specimen: CD4+ or CD8+ T cells sorted from blood, collected in a trial of the OX40 agonist ivuxolimab. The receptors stem from an adult with an advanced solid tumor such as melanoma, head and neck, liver or kidney cancer.

This clone was picked up a small number of times. The gene calls are TRBV7-3 and TRBJ1-1; D is unresolved. CDR3 size: 14 residues. Germline loops: CDR1 SGHTA, CDR2 FQGTGA. Trimming stripped 0 bases from V and 2 bases from J, with 7 bases between. CDR3 DNA sequence: TGTGCCAGCAGCTTAACACACATCAACACTGAAGCTTTCTTT. Protein: CASSLTHINTEAFF. Complete variable domain (other parts from reference TRBV7-3 and TRBJ1-1): GAGVSQTPSNKVTEKGKYVELRCDPISGHTALYWYRQSLGQGPEFLIYFQGTGAADDSGLPNDRFFAVRPEGSVSTLKIQRTERGDSAVYLCASSLTHINTEAFFGQGTRLTVV.

The chain joins TRBV21-1 to TRBJ1-1; TRBD1, as called in the table, went unchecked against the DNA. TRBV21-1 is marked as a pseudogene. The CDR3 extends over 16 amino acids. CDR3 region: CASLRTGRNENTEAFF. For the CDR3, the DNA is TGTGCCAGCCTTCGGACAGGGAGAAATGAAAACACTGAAGCTTTCTTT.

This chain joins TRBV2 and TRBJ1-2, with 7 bases aligning to TRBD1. V lost 5 bases, J lost 3 bases, and 3 bases stayed unmatched. CDR3 length equals 13 residues. The germline gives CDR1 SNHLY, CDR2 FYNNEI. This CDR3 reads CASSSDRDYGYTF. The CDR3, as DNA: TGTGCCAGCAGTTCTGACAGGGACTATGGCTACACCTTC. Complete variable domain (other parts from reference TRBV2 and TRBJ1-2): EPEVTQTPSHQVTQMGQEVILRCVPISNHLYFYWYRQILGQKVEFLVSFYNNEISEKSEIFDDQFSVERPDGSNFTLKIRSTKLEDSAMYFCASSSDRDYGYTFGSGTRLTVV.

The chain carries TRBV6-5 and TRBJ1-2; the match to TRBD1 covers 11 bases. Germline lookup yields CDR1 MNHEY and CDR2 SVGAGI. V was clipped by 5 bases and J by 10 bases; unmatched bases: 9. This CDR3 is 14 amino acids long. Here the CDR3 reads CASSRDRGKEDYTF. In DNA form, the CDR3 reads TGTGCCAGCAGTAGGGACAGGGGGAAAGAGGACTACACCTTC.

The CDR3 region has the DNA TGCGCCAGCAGCAGACAGGGGACCTCTGGAAACACCATATATTTT. Translated, it gives CASSRQGTSGNTIYF. This rearrangement joins TRBV5-1 to TRBJ1-3, with 8 bases aligning to TRBD1. CDR1 and CDR2 from the germline V gene are SGHRS and YFSETQ. The trim removed 4 bases at V and 0 bases at J, leaving 3 bases unmatched. The CDR3 consists of 15 residues.

The V and J genes are TRBV6-1 and TRBJ2-7, with TRBD1 as a possible D gene (6 bases). CDR1 is MNHNS, CDR2 SASEGT, per germline. The CDR3 loop spans 13 amino acids. The V gene lost 4 bases and the J gene lost 5 bases, with 12 bases spanning the gap. Here the CDR3 reads CASSGTGLDEQYF. CDR3 coding DNA: TGTGCCAGCAGTGGTACAGGGCTCGACGAGCAGTACTTC.

The chain couples TRBV6-5 to TRBJ2-1; D gene ambiguous. Germline CDR1 and CDR2: MNHEY and SVGAGI. The CDR3 length is 14 residues. With 5 bases removed from V and 5 bases from J, the gap between germline ends came to 13 bases. The CDR3 loop is CASSPRRNNNEQFF. The DNA for the CDR3 is TGTGCCAGCAGTCCTCGGAGAAACAACAATGAGCAGTTCTTC.

J is TRBJ1-2 and V is TRBV6-5; TRBD1 might be the D (5 bases). The CDR3 length is 13 residues. The germline V gene encodes CDR1 MNHEY and CDR2 SVGAGI. V was trimmed by 5 bases and J by 8 bases, leaving 15 bases between them. The CDR3, as DNA: TGTGCCAGCAGTCCGACGGGACCGGGAGGCTACACCTTC. Translation: CASSPTGPGGYTF.

The chain recombines TRBV7-2 with TRBJ2-4, with a possible D match to TRBD1 (5 bases). This CDR3 is 14 amino acids long. V lost 4 bases to trimming and J lost 0 bases, with 7 bases between them. The germline V gene encodes CDR1 SGHTA and CDR2 FQGNSA. The CDR3 nucleotides read TGTGCCAGCAGCTATACAGGAGCCAAAAACATTCAGTACTTC. Translated: CASSYTGAKNIQYF.

The DNA of the CDR3 is TGCGCCAGCAGCCCCGGAGGGACAGGGCGTAGGGCTGAAGCTTTCTTT. Protein sequence: CASSPGGTGRRAEAFF. This chain joins TRBV4-1 and TRBJ1-1; 9 nucleotides agree with TRBD1. The CDR3 is 16 amino acids. CDR1 and CDR2 (germline): MGHRA, YSYEKL. V gave up 4 bases and J gave up 6 bases; unmatched junction bases: 12.

This clone was observed a single time. The CDR3 protein is CASSYRQSLEQYF. The DNA of the CDR3 is TGTGCCAGCAGTTACCGGCAGTCCCTCGAGCAGTACTTC. The gene calls are TRBV6-5 and TRBJ2-7; D not resolved. V gave up 2 bases and J gave up 6 bases, with 11 bases separating them. CDR1 and CDR2 (germline): MNHEY, SVGAGI. The CDR3 covers 13 residues.

The chain joins TRBV19 to TRBJ2-2; a possible D gene is TRBD1 (6 bases). Deletions cut 2 bases from V and 0 bases from J, with 10 bases between. The germline gives CDR1 LNHDA, CDR2 SQIVND (reference sequence). CDR3 length: 16 amino acids. The CDR3 DNA follows: TGTGCCAGTAGTATACAGGGGAACGCGAACACCGGGGAGCTGTTTTTT. It specifies CASSIQGNANTGELFF.

This clone showed up just once. The chain joins TRBV27 to TRBJ1-6; D is uncertain. CDR1 and CDR2 from the germline V gene are MNHEY and SMNVEV (reference sequence). The V and J ends lost 6 bases and 0 bases respectively, with 9 bases between them. The CDR3 loop spans 15 amino acids. The chain's CDR3 is CASSTRDSYNSPLHF. Written as DNA, the CDR3 is TGTGCCAGCAGCACGAGGGACTCCTATAATTCACCCCTCCACTTT.

V and J are TRBV15 and TRBJ2-5; no definite D call. The CDR3 sequence is 12 residues long. V was pared by 2 bases and J by 2 bases, with 3 bases between. Germline V CDR1 and CDR2: LNHNV, YYDKDF (reference sequence). CDR3 DNA: TGTGCCACCAGCAGACCACAAGAGACCCAGTACTTC. This gives the protein CATSRPQETQYF.

The V and J genes are TRBV7-9 and TRBJ1-1; D is perhaps TRBD1 (6 bases). CDR1 and CDR2 from the germline V gene are SEHNR and FQNEAQ (reference sequence). CDR3 length equals 14 residues. Trimming removed 7 bases from V and 1 base from J, with 13 bases in between. Here the CDR3 reads CASTRGGGNTEAFF. The CDR3 DNA sequence: TGTGCCAGCACCCGAGGGGGGGGGAACACTGAAGCTTTCTTT.

The rearrangement joins TRBV18 to TRBJ1-5, with 9 bases matching TRBD1. CDR3 length equals 15 residues. V shed 4 bases, J shed 7 bases, and the junction held 8 bases outside the gene matches. From germline, CDR1 is KGHSH and CDR2 LQKENI. The CDR3 is CASSLGQGTGQPQHF. The CDR3, as DNA: TGTGCCAGCTCACTTGGACAGGGGACAGGGCAGCCCCAGCATTTT.

The rearrangement uses TRBV5-1 and TRBJ2-2, with 8 bases identical to TRBD2. V was clipped by 0 bases and J by 2 bases; unmatched bases: 3. The germline gives CDR1 SGHRS, CDR2 YFSETQ. This CDR3 has 16 residues. CDR3 nucleotides: TGCGCCAGCAGCTTGGTGGCGGGGGGAAACACCGGGGAGCTGTTTTTT. This gives the protein CASSLVAGGNTGELFF.

This chain connects TRBV5-4 to TRBJ1-4; D may be TRBD1 (5 bases). The ends were cut back, 1 base at V and 7 bases at J, with 14 bases in the middle. The germline V gene has CDR1 SGHNT and CDR2 YYREEE (reference sequence). The CDR3 runs 15 residues. CDR3 DNA: TGTGCCAGCAGCTTGAGTGGGAGGGGCGGTGAAAAACTGTTTTTT. It is translated as CASSLSGRGGEKLFF. Looking up the rest from reference TRBV5-4 and TRBJ1-4 gives the full variable domain: ETGVTQSPTHLIKTRGQQVTLRCSSQSGHNTVSWYQQALGQGPQFIFQYYREEENGRGNFPPRFSGLQFPNYSSELNVNALELDDSALYLCASSLSGRGGEKLFFGSGTQLSVL.

The V and J genes are TRBV10-3 and TRBJ1-2; D unresolved. The germline gives CDR1 ENHRY, CDR2 SYGVKD. This CDR3 comprises 13 residues. The V end lost 2 bases, the J end lost 4 bases, and 8 bases lay between the germline ends. The DNA of the CDR3 is TGTGCCATCAGTGAGGGGTACGCCTATGGCTACACCTTC. Translating gives CAISEGYAYGYTF.

The rearrangement links TRBV6-1 to TRBJ1-1; D unresolved. The CDR3 extends over 11 amino acids. V was clipped by 8 bases and J by 10 bases, with 14 bases between them. Germline loops: CDR1 MNHNS, CDR2 SASEGT. In DNA form, the CDR3 reads TGTGCCAGCGGAGGGCGGGGTCCAGCTTTCTTT. This encodes CASGGRGPAFF.

The rearrangement uses TRBV27 and TRBJ1-4, with D perhaps matching TRBD1 (6 bases). This CDR3 spans 13 amino acids. Germline values: CDR1 MNHEY, CDR2 SMNVEV (reference sequence). V was clipped by 3 bases and J by 8 bases, with 10 bases between them. The CDR3 sequence is CASSFRGGEKLFF. In nucleotides, the CDR3 is TGTGCCAGCAGTTTCAGGGGTGGAGAAAAACTGTTTTTT.